The 29 T cell receptor beta chains below all came from one sample that was sequenced in a study of cytomegalovirus exposure and HLA in healthy donors. PCR employed 60 Vbeta and 13 Jbeta primers. Profiling relied on immunoSEQ multiplex PCR, and the TCRdb table lists in-frame clones only, not all of them. The sample has roughly 180,000 clones; just under 80% are singletons. The source material was PBMCs. Receptors originate from a woman aged 50 to 60 in good health and CMV-seropositive.

This chain joins TRBV5-4 and TRBJ1-2; the D gene is possibly TRBD1 (5 bases). The CDR3 length is 14 residues. Germline loops: CDR1 SGHNT, CDR2 YYREEE (reference sequence). The V end lost 2 bases, the J end lost 5 bases, and 13 bases lay between the germline ends. The CDR3 DNA reads as TGTGCCAGCAGCTTCGATGGCCAGGGTTATGGCTACACCTTC. Residues: CASSFDGQGYGYTF.

This clone occurred a few times. The chain links TRBV19 to TRBJ2-6; possibly TRBD1 for D (5 bases). The V and J ends lost 6 bases and 1 base respectively, with 13 bases between them. CDR1 is LNHDA and CDR2 is SQIVND in the germline V gene (reference sequence). The CDR3 contains 16 residues. CDR3 nucleotide sequence: TGTGCCAGTAGAGGCAGGGCCGGATCTGGGGCCAACGTCCTGACTTTC. It is translated as CASRGRAGSGANVLTF.

The chain employs TRBV4-1 and TRBJ1-2; D possibly corresponds to TRBD1 (6 bases). CDR1 is MGHRA, CDR2 YSYEKL, per germline. Trimming removed 1 base from V and 2 bases from J, with 11 bases in between. This CDR3 contains 15 residues. Written as DNA, the CDR3 is TGCGCCAGCAGCCAAGTTCTTGGACAGAACTATGGCTACACCTTC. The encoded protein is CASSQVLGQNYGYTF.

CDR3 loop: CASRPGGPTGGYTF. DNA of the CDR3: TGTGCCAGCAGACCCGGGGGGCCGACGGGTGGCTACACCTTC. This rearrangement joins TRBV27 to TRBJ1-2; a weak D match, TRBD1 (6 bases). The length of the CDR3 is 14 residues. Deletions cut 6 bases from V and 7 bases from J, with 18 bases between. Germline CDR1 reads MNHEY; CDR2 reads SMNVEV (reference sequence).

This clone was observed a single time. The chain links TRBV6-5 to TRBJ1-3, with unresolved D. Trimming took off 5 bases at V and 1 base at J, with 6 bases between the two ends. The germline V gene encodes CDR1 MNHEY and CDR2 SVGAGI. The CDR3 loop spans 13 amino acids. CDR3 sequence (DNA): TGTGCCAGCAGTCTGACTTCTGGAAACACCATATATTTT. Its protein is CASSLTSGNTIYF.

This chain joins TRBV4-1 and TRBJ2-5, with TRBD1 matching 9 bases. Looked up from germline, CDR1 is MGHRA and CDR2 is YSYEKL. This CDR3 is 16 amino acids long. V shed 0 bases, J shed 5 bases, and the junction held 7 bases outside the gene matches. CDR3 residues: CASSQDGTGHWETQYF. The CDR3 DNA reads as TGCGCCAGCAGCCAAGACGGGACAGGGCACTGGGAGACCCAGTACTTC.

The chain employs TRBV7-8 and TRBJ2-5, with D tentatively TRBD1 (6 bases). Per the germline V gene, CDR1 is SGHVS and CDR2 is FQNEAQ. This CDR3 spans 15 amino acids. Trimming removed 5 bases at V and 3 bases at J, with 16 bases between. Here the CDR3 reads CASSTSGVREETQYF. Written as DNA, the CDR3 is TGTGCCAGCAGCACCTCAGGGGTACGGGAAGAGACCCAGTACTTC. The whole variable domain, remainder taken from reference TRBV7-8 and TRBJ2-5, is GAGVSQSPRYKVAKRGQDVALRCDPISGHVSLFWYQQALGQGPEFLTYFQNEAQLDKSGLPSDRFFAERPEGSVSTLKIQRTQQEDSAVYLCASSTSGVREETQYFGPGTRLLVL.

The chain carries TRBV6-5 and TRBJ1-5; D gene unclear. Trimming cost V 6 bases and J 6 bases, with 18 bases left between them. The CDR3 is 15 residues long. The germline CDR1 and CDR2 sequences are MNHEY and SVGAGI. CDR3 amino acids: CASRGLGTGSQPQHF. CDR3 DNA: TGTGCCAGCAGGGGTCTAGGCACTGGAAGTCAGCCCCAGCATTTT.

The CDR3 loop reads CAAQTGEDGYTF. The CDR3 region has the DNA TGTGCCGCCCAGACAGGGGAGGATGGCTACACCTTC. This chain joins TRBV10-3 and TRBJ1-2; 8 bases line up with TRBD1. CDR3 size: 12 residues. The germline V gene encodes CDR1 ENHRY and CDR2 SYGVKD. The V gene end was trimmed by 11 bases and the J gene end by 6 bases; junction bases not matched to a gene: 8.

The chain recombines TRBV10-2 with TRBJ1-1, with 7 positions matching TRBD1. V was pared by 8 bases and J by 4 bases, with 7 bases of the junction left unmatched. This CDR3 comprises 13 residues. Germline CDR1 is WSHSY and CDR2 is SAAADI. CDR3 sequence reads: CASGPTGVTEAFF. The CDR3 DNA is TGCGCCAGCGGCCCAACAGGGGTCACTGAAGCTTTCTTT.

Worth noting for this clone: Lacking the conserved final phenylalanine or tryptophan, this CDR3 likely reflects a read error. The gene calls are TRBV5-1 and TRBJ1-1; the D gene is possibly TRBD1 (6 bases). This CDR3 spans 15 amino acids. Germline CDR1 SGHRS, CDR2 YFSETQ. With 0 bases removed from V and 6 bases from J, the gap between germline ends came to 15 bases. CDR3 protein: CASSLGGYREAEAFL. The CDR3 coding sequence is TGCGCCAGCAGCTTGGGTGGGTACAGGGAAGCTGAAGCTTTCCTT.

The rearrangement uses TRBV4-1 and TRBJ1-6; no reliable D call. Germline assignment: CDR1 MGHRA and CDR2 YSYEKL. This CDR3 region has 15 residues. Trimming removed 1 base at V and 7 bases at J, with 11 bases between. This CDR3 reads CASSQGGRENSPLHF. CDR3 nucleotide sequence: TGCGCCAGCAGCCAAGGCGGACGGGAGAATTCACCCCTCCACTTT.

The V gene is TRBV5-5, the J gene TRBJ1-2; D not certain. The V gene lost 3 bases and the J gene lost 8 bases, with 14 bases spanning the gap. The CDR3 contains 13 residues. Germline CDR1 reads SGHKS; CDR2 reads YYEKEE (reference sequence). The CDR3: CASSYGREGGYTF. The CDR3 region has the DNA TGTGCCAGCAGCTACGGACGTGAGGGAGGCTACACCTTC. Looking up the rest from reference TRBV5-5 and TRBJ1-2 gives the full variable domain: DAGVTQSPTHLIKTRGQQVTLRCSPISGHKSVSWYQQVLGQGPQFIFQYYEKEERGRGNFPDRFSARQFPNYSSELNVNALLLGDSALYLCASSYGREGGYTFGSGTRLTVV.

The CDR3, as DNA: TGTGCCAGCAGCTTCCCCGGGACAGGGGAAGCAGATACGCAGTATTTT. Amino acids: CASSFPGTGEADTQYF. The rearrangement links TRBV5-5 to TRBJ2-3; TRBD1 aligns across 10 bases. Germline CDR1 is SGHKS and CDR2 is YYEKEE (reference sequence). Trimming cost V 2 bases and J 4 bases; bases outside gene matches: 7. CDR3 length equals 16 residues.

The J gene is TRBJ2-5, the V gene TRBV5-1; TRBD2 matches 8 bases. Trimming at V came to 0 bases and at J to 5 bases, leaving 6 bases not matched to a gene. The V gene's germline CDR1 is SGHRS and CDR2 YFSETQ. There are 15 residues in the CDR3. The CDR3 sequence is CASSLVAGRLETQYF. Written as DNA, the CDR3 is TGCGCCAGCAGCTTGGTAGCGGGAAGGCTCGAGACCCAGTACTTC.

The rearrangement uses TRBV15 and TRBJ1-2; TRBD1 might be the D (5 bases). From germline, CDR1 is LNHNV and CDR2 YYDKDF (reference sequence). CDR3 size: 14 residues. Trimming cost V 4 bases and J 2 bases, with 11 bases left between them. For the CDR3, the DNA is TGTGCCACCAGCAATGCGGGGACGAACTATGGCTACACCTTC. Its translation is CATSNAGTNYGYTF.

J is TRBJ1-3 and V is TRBV10-3, with D unresolved. The germline V gene has CDR1 ENHRY and CDR2 SYGVKD. Trimming pared 4 bases from V and 0 bases from J, leaving 4 bases between. This CDR3 has 13 amino acids. CDR3 DNA sequence: TGTGCCATCAGTGCGTTCTCTGGAAACACCATATATTTT. This translates into CAISAFSGNTIYF.

A note on this clone: The sample contains more than one DNA sequence encoding this CDR3. The chain couples TRBV5-6 to TRBJ2-3, with 10 bases matching TRBD1. Germline V CDR1 and CDR2: SGHDT, YYEEEE. V shed 1 base and J 3 bases; nucleotides not matched to a gene: 2. The CDR3 consists of 15 residues. The CDR3 nucleotides read TGTGCCAGCAGCTTGAGGACAGGGGGGACAGATACGCAGTATTTT. It encodes CASSLRTGGTDTQYF.

This clone was counted a few times. The V gene is TRBV10-1, the J gene TRBJ1-1, with D possibly TRBD1 on 6 matching bases. Per the germline V gene, CDR1 is WNHNN and CDR2 is SYGVQD (reference sequence). V was pared by 6 bases and J by 4 bases, with 9 bases between. The CDR3 contains 12 residues. The CDR3 region has the DNA TGCGCCAGCAGACAGGGATCCACTGAAGCTTTCTTT. Translation: CASRQGSTEAFF.

The CDR3 sequence is CAISESGRTTGELFF. The CDR3, as DNA: TGTGCCATCAGTGAGTCAGGGAGGACCACCGGGGAGCTGTTTTTT. The V and J genes are TRBV10-3 and TRBJ2-2, with a tentative D call TRBD2 (6 bases). Germline V gives CDR1 ENHRY, CDR2 SYGVKD. Trimming removed 0 bases at V and 4 bases at J, with 9 bases between. This CDR3 is 15 amino acids long.

This sequence joins TRBV5-1 and TRBJ1-5, with 7 positions matching TRBD1. CDR3 length: 14 amino acids. Looked up from germline, CDR1 is SGHRS and CDR2 is YFSETQ. Germline trimming cut 5 bases from V and 10 bases from J; bases unmatched to any gene: 12. CDR3 loop: CASRGGDREEPQHF. The CDR3 DNA reads TGCGCCAGCAGGGGCGGCGACAGGGAGGAACCCCAGCATTTT.

This rearrangement joins TRBV27 to TRBJ1-5, with D hard to call. CDR1 is MNHEY, CDR2 SMNVEV, per germline (reference sequence). This CDR3 region has 16 residues. V was shortened by 1 base and J by 7 bases, with 17 bases between the two germline ends. CDR3 amino acids: CASSLYLWIFRQPQHF. CDR3 sequence (DNA): TGTGCCAGCAGTTTATATTTATGGATCTTCAGGCAGCCCCAGCATTTT.

This clone was observed a single time. The chain uses TRBV2 and TRBJ2-5; 8 bases align to TRBD2. The trim removed 6 bases at V and 5 bases at J, leaving 2 bases unmatched. The CDR3 has 12 residues. Germline values: CDR1 SNHLY, CDR2 FYNNEI. The CDR3 region is CASRGGGETQYF. The CDR3 region has the DNA TGTGCCAGCAGGGGCGGGGGGGAGACCCAGTACTTC.

The chain links TRBV20-1 to TRBJ1-1, with unresolved D. Trimming pared 7 bases from V and 7 bases from J, leaving 10 bases between. In germline, CDR1 is DFQATT, CDR2 SNEGSKA (reference sequence). This CDR3 comprises 10 residues. The CDR3 spells CSVEGVEAFF. For the CDR3, the DNA is TGCAGTGTCGAAGGAGTTGAAGCTTTCTTT.

The rearrangement uses TRBV4-1 and TRBJ1-2; D might be TRBD1 (6 bases). V gave up 0 bases and J gave up 4 bases, with 15 bases separating them. Per germline, CDR1 MGHRA and CDR2 YSYEKL. This CDR3 contains 16 residues. The chain's CDR3 is CASSQEIRGSIYGYTF. For the CDR3, the DNA is TGCGCCAGCAGCCAAGAAATCAGGGGATCAATCTATGGCTACACCTTC.

The V call is TRBV6-5, the J call TRBJ1-4; TRBD1 aligns across 7 bases. CDR3 size: 15 residues. Germline loops: CDR1 MNHEY, CDR2 SVGAGI. The junction had 11 bases not matched to a gene; V was cut back by 6 bases and J by 7 bases. In DNA form, the CDR3 reads TGTGCCAGCAGCTCCCCGGGACAGTGGGGTGAAAAACTGTTTTTT. Translated: CASSSPGQWGEKLFF.

This sequence joins TRBV7-9 and TRBJ1-5; D not certain. V was clipped by 3 bases and J by 3 bases, with 12 bases between them. This CDR3 is 15 amino acids long. Germline V lookup: CDR1 SEHNR, CDR2 FQNEAQ (reference sequence). This CDR3 is CASSFSSGHNQPQHF. In nucleotides, the CDR3 is TGTGCCAGCAGCTTTTCGTCCGGTCACAATCAGCCCCAGCATTTT.

V is TRBV11-2 and J is TRBJ1-4; D unclear. The CDR3 runs to 16 residues. From germline, CDR1 is SGHAT and CDR2 FQNNGV. The V and J ends lost 6 bases and 0 bases respectively, with 14 bases between them. CDR3: CASSSWEDATNEKLFF. The DNA for the CDR3 is TGTGCCAGCAGTTCCTGGGAGGACGCAACTAATGAAAAACTGTTTTTT.

Of note for this clone: The final CDR3 position lacks the conserved phenylalanine or tryptophan, pointing to a likely read error. No DNA is shown, since the ends of the CDR3 on it are uncertain; the CDR3 is the one TCRdb lists. The V and J genes are TRBV28 and TRBJ1-2; the D call in the table, TRBD1, was not verified against the DNA. The CDR3 is 12 residues long, counting both termini. Germline V gives CDR1 MDHEN, CDR2 SYDVKM. The CDR3 sequence: CASSGVPGQGFY.